Below, 16 T cell receptor beta chains from the same sample are listed, as sequenced in a study of molecular identifiers for immune sequencing clone quantification. TCRdb reanalysed the PCR reads using MiXCR and keeps one entry per CDR3 protein. The sample has about 640,000 distinct CDR3 sequences, approximately 20% seen once; the top ten hold roughly 0.83%. Sequenced material: naive CD8+ T cells from blood, with Jurkat cell RNA spiked in. The subset is: FACS-sorted CD8+CD4-CCR7+CD45RA+ naive T cells. The receptors shown here come from a human donor in good health. Some libraries in this study had Jurkat cell RNA spiked in.

This chain links TRBV10-3 with TRBJ1-4, with D possibly matching TRBD1 (5 bases). Trimming pared 11 bases from V and 4 bases from J, leaving 14 bases between. CDR3 size: 13 residues. Germline V gene data show CDR1 as ENHRY and CDR2 as SYGVKD. CDR3 sequence (DNA): TGTGCCGCCAGGGAGGAAAGTAATGAAAAACTGTTTTTT. Translated: CAAREESNEKLFF.

This clonotype was counted only a few times. The genes are TRBV7-3 and TRBJ2-1, with D perhaps matching TRBD1 or TRBD2 (5 bases each). The CDR3 consists of 15 residues. CDR1 and CDR2 from the germline V gene are SGHTA and FQGTGA. Deletions cut 2 bases from V and 5 bases from J, with 13 bases between. CDR3 DNA: TGTGCCAGCAGCTTAGGGGGAGTCGAGAACAATGAGCAGTTCTTC. The encoded protein is CASSLGGVENNEQFF.

With respect to this clonotype: A much more abundant neighbour one base away suggests this may be a read error. The V call is TRBV6-2 or TRBV6-3, the J call TRBJ2-5, with D perhaps matching TRBD2 (5 bases). Germline V CDR1 and CDR2: MNHEY, SVGEGT. The CDR3 sequence is 15 residues long. CDR3 sequence (DNA): TGTGCCAGCAGTTACTCCGTTTTGGGAGTGGAGACCCAGTGCTTC. This encodes CASSYSVLGVETQCF.

This clonotype was detected only a few times. J is TRBJ2-7 and V is TRBV4-1; TRBD1 matches 10 bases. The CDR3 loop spans 16 amino acids. J was trimmed by 5 bases and V by 0 bases; bases with no gene match: 7. CDR1 is MGHRA and CDR2 is YSYEKL in the germline V gene. CDR3 amino acids: CASSQEWTGGWNEQYF. The CDR3, as DNA: TGCGCCAGCAGCCAAGAATGGACAGGGGGTTGGAACGAGCAGTACTTC.

Ten or more counts support this clonotype. The chain is built from TRBV24-1 and TRBJ2-5; no clear D. The V gene lost 3 bases and the J gene lost 2 bases, with 9 bases spanning the gap. Germline V lookup: CDR1 KGHDR, CDR2 SFDVKD. CDR3 size: 14 residues. In nucleotides, the CDR3 is TGTGCCACCAGTGATCCCGACGGGCAAGAGACCCAGTACTTC. Translated, it gives CATSDPDGQETQYF.

In its sample, this clonotype was seen many times. This chain connects TRBV20-1 to TRBJ2-7; D is possibly TRBD2 (5 bases). Deletions cut 2 bases from V and 4 bases from J, with 12 bases between. Germline V CDR1 and CDR2: DFQATT, SNEGSKA (reference sequence). The CDR3 is 13 residues long. The CDR3 sequence: CSARPKTIYEQYF. The CDR3, as DNA: TGCAGTGCTAGACCGAAGACTATTTACGAGCAGTACTTC.

In its sample, this clonotype was seen many times. The chain carries TRBV5-6 and TRBJ2-7; 8 bases fit TRBD1. With V trimmed by 3 bases and J by 0 bases, 5 bases remained unmatched. There are 15 residues in the CDR3. From germline, CDR1 is SGHDT and CDR2 YYEEEE. In DNA form, the CDR3 reads TGTGCCAGCAGCTCGGGACAGGCAAGCTCCTACGAGCAGTACTTC. Translation gives CASSSGQASSYEQYF.

Ten or more counts support this clonotype. The chain links TRBV7-6 to TRBJ1-4; 9 positions agree with TRBD1. V lost 4 bases, J lost 8 bases, and 5 bases stayed unmatched. CDR3 length equals 14 residues. The V gene's germline CDR1 is SGHVS and CDR2 FNYEAQ. The CDR3: CASSSQGADEKLFF. CDR3 DNA sequence: TGTGCCAGCAGCTCACAGGGGGCGGACGAAAAACTGTTTTTT.

This clonotype was observed many times. V and J are TRBV5-5 and TRBJ1-5; 8 nucleotides match TRBD1. V trimming: 4 bases; J trimming: 1 base; junction bases outside the gene matches: 13. CDR1 and CDR2 from the germline V gene are SGHKS and YYEKEE (reference sequence). The CDR3 runs 18 residues. The CDR3 region has the DNA TGTGCCAGCAGCCCCCTGGTCACAGGGGGTCGGAGCAATCAGCCCCAGCATTTT. Its translation: CASSPLVTGGRSNQPQHF.

Concerning this clonotype itself: A clone one base away is much larger, so this may be a read error. The chain couples TRBV19 to TRBJ1-5; possibly TRBD1 for D (5 bases). The CDR3 extends over 16 amino acids. Germline V gives CDR1 LNHDA, CDR2 SQIVND (reference sequence). Trimming shortened V by 11 bases and J by 3 bases, and 23 bases separated the two germline ends. The CDR3 bases are TGTGCCGGTACTCTTACCCACGGGGGATTCAATCAGCCCCAGCATTTT. Translating gives CAGTLTHGGFNQPQHF.

At least ten counts were recorded for this clonotype. This CDR3 reads CASSYSGGGAGPQETQYF. The CDR3 DNA reads as TGTGCCAGCAGTTACTCGGGCGGGGGGGCCGGCCCACAAGAGACCCAGTACTTC. This chain links TRBV6-5 with TRBJ2-5, with 9 positions matching TRBD2. Looked up from germline, CDR1 is MNHEY and CDR2 is SVGAGI. The CDR3 runs 18 residues. V dropped 0 bases and J dropped 2; count of bases not matched to a gene: 10.

This clonotype was seen at least ten times. The chain carries TRBV6-2 or TRBV6-3 and TRBJ1-2; D is unresolved. Germline values: CDR1 MNHEY, CDR2 SVGEGT. V lost 4 bases and J lost 5, with 11 bases in between. This CDR3 is 13 amino acids long. The CDR3 nucleotides are TGTGCCAGCAGTTTCGCTCCCGAGTATGGCTACACCTTC. Protein: CASSFAPEYGYTF.

This clonotype was detected only a few times. A much larger clone is a single base away; this may be a read error. The V call is TRBV4-1, the J call TRBJ1-1; D is perhaps TRBD1 (5 bases). Germline V gene lookup returns CDR1 MGHRA and CDR2 YSYEKL. CDR3 length equals 11 residues. Between the trimmed V and J ends, which lost 8 bases and 5 bases, there was a span of 9 bases. The CDR3 loop is CASFGATEAFF. The CDR3, as DNA: TGCGCCAGCTTCGGGGCTACTGAAGCTTTCTTT.

Many counts were recorded for this clonotype. A read error may account for a junction end that differs from germline. V gene TRBV5-1 combines with J gene TRBJ2-7; 12 bases map to TRBD1. The CDR3 is 14 amino acids. Germline lookup yields CDR1 SGHRS and CDR2 YFSETQ. In DNA form, the CDR3 reads TGTGCCAGTAGTGCGGGACAGGGGGCCGACGAGCAGTACTTC. Its protein product is CASSAGQGADEQYF.

This clonotype turned up a few times. V is TRBV6-2 or TRBV6-3 and J is TRBJ2-7, with D unresolved. V lost 7 bases, J lost 2 bases, and 15 bases lay in between. The CDR3 has 14 amino acids. Germline V gene lookup returns CDR1 MNHEY and CDR2 SVGEGT. CDR3 region: CASKGESTAYEQYF. CDR3 in DNA: TGTGCCAGCAAAGGCGAAAGCACTGCCTACGAGCAGTACTTC.

This clonotype appeared many times. The chain uses TRBV4-2 and TRBJ2-7, with D perhaps being TRBD1 or TRBD2 (5 bases each). V was shortened by 3 bases and J by 6 bases, with 6 bases between the two germline ends. The germline V gene encodes CDR1 LGHNA and CDR2 YNFKEQ. This CDR3 spans 11 amino acids. The CDR3 reads CASSQGVEQYF. In nucleotides, the CDR3 is TGTGCCAGCAGCCAGGGGGTCGAGCAGTACTTC.